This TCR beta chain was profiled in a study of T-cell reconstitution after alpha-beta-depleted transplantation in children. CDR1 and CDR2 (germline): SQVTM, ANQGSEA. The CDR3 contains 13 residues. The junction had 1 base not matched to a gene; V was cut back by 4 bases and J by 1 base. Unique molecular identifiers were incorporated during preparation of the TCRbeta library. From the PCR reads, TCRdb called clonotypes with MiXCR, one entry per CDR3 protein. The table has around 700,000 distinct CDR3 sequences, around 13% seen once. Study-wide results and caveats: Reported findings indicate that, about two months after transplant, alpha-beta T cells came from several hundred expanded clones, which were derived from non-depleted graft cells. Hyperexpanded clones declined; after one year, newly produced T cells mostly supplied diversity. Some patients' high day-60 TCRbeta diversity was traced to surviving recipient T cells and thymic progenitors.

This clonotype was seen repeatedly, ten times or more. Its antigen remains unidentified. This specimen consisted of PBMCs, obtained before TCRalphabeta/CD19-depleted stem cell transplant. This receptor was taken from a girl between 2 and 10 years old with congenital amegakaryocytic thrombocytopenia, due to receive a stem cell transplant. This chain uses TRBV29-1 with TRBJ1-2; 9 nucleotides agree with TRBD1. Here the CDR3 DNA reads TGCAGCGTTGGACAGGGGGTTAACTATGGCTACACCTTC. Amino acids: CSVGQGVNYGYTF. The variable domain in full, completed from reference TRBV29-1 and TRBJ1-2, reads SAVISQKPSRDICQRGTSLTIQCQVDSQVTMMFWYRQQPGQSLTLIATANQGSEATYESGFVIDKFPISRPNLTFSTLTVSNMSPEDSSIYLCSVGQGVNYGYTFGSGTRLTVV.